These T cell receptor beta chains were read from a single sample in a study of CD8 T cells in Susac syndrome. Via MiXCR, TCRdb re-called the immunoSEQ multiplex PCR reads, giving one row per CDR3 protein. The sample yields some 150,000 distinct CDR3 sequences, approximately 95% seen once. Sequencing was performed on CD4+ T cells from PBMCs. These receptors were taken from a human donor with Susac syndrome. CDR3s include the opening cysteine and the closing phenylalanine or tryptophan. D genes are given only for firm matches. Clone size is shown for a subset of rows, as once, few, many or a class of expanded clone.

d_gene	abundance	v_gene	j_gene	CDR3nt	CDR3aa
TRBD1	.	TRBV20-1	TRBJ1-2	TGCAGTGCCCCCGGGACAGACTCCTATGGCTACACCTTC	CSAPGTDSYGYTF
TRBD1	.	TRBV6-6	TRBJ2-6	TGTGCCAGCAGTTACCCGGGACAGGGTCCCAACGTCCTGACTTTC	CASSYPGQGPNVLTF
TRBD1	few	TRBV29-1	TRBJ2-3	TGCAGCGTTGATCCGACAGGGGGCTTCACAGATACGCAGTATTTT	CSVDPTGGFTDTQYF
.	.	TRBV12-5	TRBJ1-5	TGTGCTAGTGGTAGGGACGGCGTCAATCAGCCCCAGCATTTT	CASGRDGVNQPQHF
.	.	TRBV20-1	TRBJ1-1	TGCAGTGCTAGAGCTGGCGGGGGCACTGAAGCTTTCTTT	CSARAGGGTEAFF
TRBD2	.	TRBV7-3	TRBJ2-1	TGTGCCAGCAGCCCCGGGACTAGCGGGAATGAGCAGTTCTTC	CASSPGTSGNEQFF
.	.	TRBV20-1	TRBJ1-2	TGCAGTGCTAGAGACGAGGGTAACTATGGCTACACCTTC	CSARDEGNYGYTF
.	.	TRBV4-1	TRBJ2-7	TGCGCCAGCAGCCAAGATCGGACGCGTGAGCAGTACTTC	CASSQDRTREQYF
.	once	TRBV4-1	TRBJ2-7	TGCGCCAGCAGCGGAGGGTACCCGGAGCAGTACTTC	CASSGGYPEQYF
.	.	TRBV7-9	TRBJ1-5	TGTGCCAGCAGCTTAGATGGTGCTCAGCCCCAGCATTTT	CASSLDGAQPQHF
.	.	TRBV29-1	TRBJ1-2	TGCAGCGTTTGGGGGAACTATGGCTACACCTTC	CSVWGNYGYTF
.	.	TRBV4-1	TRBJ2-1	TGCGCCAGCAGCCAAGAGGGGGGGCCTTATGAGCAGTTCTTC	CASSQEGGPYEQFF
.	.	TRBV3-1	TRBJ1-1	TGTGCCAGCAGCCAAGATGGAGGGGTGACTGAAGCTTTCTTT	CASSQDGGVTEAFF
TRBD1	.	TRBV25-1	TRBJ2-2	TGTGCCAGCAGTGAATCCGGCAGGGGGTCCACCGGGGAGCTGTTTTTT	CASSESGRGSTGELFF
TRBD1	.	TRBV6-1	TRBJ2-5	TGTGCCAGCAGTGTGACACAGGGGGCACGTTCAGAGACCCAGTACTTC	CASSVTQGARSETQYF
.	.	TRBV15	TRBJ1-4	TGTGCCACCAGCAGAGATCGGGGGACTAATGAAAAACTGTTTTTT	CATSRDRGTNEKLFF
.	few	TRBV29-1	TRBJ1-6	TGCAGCGTTACCGTAGGATCCTATAATTCACCCCTCCACTTT	CSVTVGSYNSPLHF
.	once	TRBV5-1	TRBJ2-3	TGCGCCAGCAGCTTGGTGGGGGGCGAGTTTACAGATACGCAGTATTTT	CASSLVGGEFTDTQYF
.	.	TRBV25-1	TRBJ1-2	TGTGCCACCTCCCTGAATGGCTACACCTTC	CATSLNGYTF
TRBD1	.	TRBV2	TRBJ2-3	TGTGCCAGCACGTCGGACAGGTTGAGCACAGATACGCAGTATTTT	CASTSDRLSTDTQYF
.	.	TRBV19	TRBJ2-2	TGTGCCAGTAGTATAGCGGGCCCGGGGACCGGGGAGCTGTTTTTT	CASSIAGPGTGELFF
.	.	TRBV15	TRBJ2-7	TGTGCCACCAGCATGGCGACAGGCTACGAGCAGTACTTC	CATSMATGYEQYF
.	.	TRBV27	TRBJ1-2	TGTGCCAGCAGCGAGGGCGGAGGTTTGGGGGGCTACACCTTC	CASSEGGGLGGYTF
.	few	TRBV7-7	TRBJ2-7	TGTGCCAGCAGCCCGGTAGGGGGGTTAGACGAGCAGTACTTC	CASSPVGGLDEQYF
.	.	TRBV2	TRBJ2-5	TGTGCCTGCTCGGCCAGAGTCAGCCAAGAGACCCAGTACTTC	CACSARVSQETQYF
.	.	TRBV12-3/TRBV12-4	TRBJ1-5	TGTGCCAGCAGTGGGGCGACGGAGAGCAATCAGCCCCAGCATTTT	CASSGATESNQPQHF
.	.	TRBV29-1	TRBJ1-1	TGCAGCGTTGAAGGGGGGTTTGAAGCTTTCTTT	CSVEGGFEAFF
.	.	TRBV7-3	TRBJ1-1	TGTGCCAGCAGCTTCGGTGCAAGTACGAACACTGAAGCTTTCTTT	CASSFGASTNTEAFF
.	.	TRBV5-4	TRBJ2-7	TGTGCCAGCAGCTCAACTCAAACGGAAGGCTACGAGCAGTACTTC	CASSSTQTEGYEQYF
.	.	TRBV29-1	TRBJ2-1	TGCAGCGTTGAAGATTCCAACGCCGTATCCTACAATGAGCAGTTCTTC	CSVEDSNAVSYNEQFF
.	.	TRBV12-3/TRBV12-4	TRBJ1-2	TGTGCCAGCAGACTCGACCTTTATGGCTACACCTTC	CASRLDLYGYTF
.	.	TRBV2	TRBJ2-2	TGTGCCAGCAGCTATCTGGGACCGAACACCGGGGAGCTGTTTTTT	CASSYLGPNTGELFF
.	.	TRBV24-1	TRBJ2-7	TGTGCCACCAGTGATTTCTCCCGGGCGGGCTCCTACGAGCAGTACTTC	CATSDFSRAGSYEQYF
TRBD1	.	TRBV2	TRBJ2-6	TGTGCCAGCAGTGCCGGGACAGGGATGTCTGGGGCCAACGTCCTGACTTTC	CASSAGTGMSGANVLTF
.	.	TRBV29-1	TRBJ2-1	TGCAGCGTTGTCGTGGGAAGCAATGAGCAGTTCTTC	CSVVVGSNEQFF
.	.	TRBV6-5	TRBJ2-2	TGTGCCAGCAGTTACTCAGTCTGGGGGGCTAACGGGGAGCTGTTTTTT	CASSYSVWGANGELFF
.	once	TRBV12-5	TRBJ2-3	TGTGCTAGTGGTGTCGGAGAAGATACGCAGTATTTT	CASGVGEDTQYF
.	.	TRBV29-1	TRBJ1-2	TGCAGCGTTGCTAAGGGGACACCCTATGGCTACACCTTC	CSVAKGTPYGYTF
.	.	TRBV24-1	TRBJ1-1	TGTGCCACCCCTTTCACGGACACTGAAGCTTTCTTT	CATPFTDTEAFF
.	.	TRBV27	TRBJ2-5	TGTGCCAGCAGACACTATAGTGGGACCCAGTACTTC	CASRHYSGTQYF
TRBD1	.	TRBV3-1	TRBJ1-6	TGTGCCAGCAGCTTTCGTGACAGGGGGCGAGGTTCACCCCTCCACTTT	CASSFRDRGRGSPLHF
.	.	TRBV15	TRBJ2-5	TGTGCCACCAGCAGAGCCAGGGGAATGGAGACCCAGTACTTC	CATSRARGMETQYF
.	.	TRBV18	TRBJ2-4	TGTGCCAGCTCATCATCTACGCGGACACAAGCCAAAAACATTCAGTACTTC	CASSSSTRTQAKNIQYF
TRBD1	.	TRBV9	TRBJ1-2	TGTGCCAGCAGCACTAGTGATACGACAGGGTGGGACTATGGCTACACCTTC	CASSTSDTTGWDYGYTF
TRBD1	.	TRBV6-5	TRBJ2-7	TGTGCCAGCAGTTCACACAGGGGGACCTACGAGCAGTACTTC	CASSSHRGTYEQYF
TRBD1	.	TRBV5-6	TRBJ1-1	TGTGCCAGCAGCTTGTCAACAGGGGCAGCTTTCTTT	CASSLSTGAAFF
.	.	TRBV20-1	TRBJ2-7	TGCAGTGCCACCTTTAAAGGTGAGCAGTACTTC	CSATFKGEQYF
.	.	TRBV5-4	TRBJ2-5	TGTGCCGGGGGTGCGGCGGGCCTCCAAGAGACCCAGTACTTC	CAGGAAGLQETQYF